The clone carrying this T cell receptor beta chain has more than one count but fewer than ten. The antigen remains undetermined. Primers for the PCR totalled 60 Vbeta and 13 Jbeta. Here immunoSEQ multiplex PCR was the method, and the copy in TCRdb shows in-frame clones only, minus some. The sample gives over 35,000 clones, around 60% of which show up once; roughly 9.4% is in the top ten. CDR3 length equals 13 residues. Germline-derived CDR1 and CDR2 are SGHVS and FNYEAQ. The V and J ends lost 3 bases and 3 bases respectively, with 9 bases between them. At the time of sampling, donors were nominally healthy, though unrecorded immune exposures were likely. This entry comes from a study of cytomegalovirus exposure and HLA in healthy donors. Study outcomes and limitations: Accurate prediction of HLA-A and HLA-B alleles (for most subjects) was reportedly achieved from TCR beta sequences.

Specimen: PBMCs. The TCR comes from a human donor in good health. This rearrangement joins TRBV7-6 to TRBJ2-7; D remains ambiguous. Here the CDR3 reads CASSFTNNYEQYF. CDR3 DNA: TGTGCCAGCAGCTTTACAAATAACTACGAGCAGTACTTC.